What follows are 8 T cell receptor beta chains derived from one specimen sequenced in a study of glioma-infiltrating T cells after dendritic cell vaccination. Produced via immunoSEQ multiplex PCR; TCRdb's table is partial and in-frame only. Among about 82,000 clones listed, over 85% were seen once. Sequencing used blood, obtained before dendritic cell vaccination. The receptor set was obtained from a human donor with glioblastoma.

V is TRBV5-1 and J is TRBJ2-2; D gene uncertain. The CDR3 consists of 14 residues. Trimming shortened V by 4 bases and J by 4 bases, and 11 bases separated the two germline ends. Germline CDR1 is SGHRS and CDR2 is YFSETQ. This chain's CDR3 is CASSPLPGTGELFF. The CDR3 DNA reads as TGCGCCAGCAGCCCCCTCCCGGGCACCGGGGAGCTGTTTTTT.

The genes are TRBV9 and TRBJ1-1; weak D call: TRBD1 (5 bases). CDR1 and CDR2 from the germline V gene are SGDLS and YYNGEE. The CDR3 has 17 amino acids. Trimming shortened V by 0 bases and J by 3 bases, and 18 bases separated the two germline ends. The CDR3 coding sequence is TGTGCCAGCAGCGTAGGTAGGGGACTCGCTGCGGACACTGAAGCTTTCTTT. This sequence encodes CASSVGRGLAADTEAFF.

The DNA for the CDR3 is TGTGCCAGCAGTTTCGGGTTTGAAGCTTTCTTT. It yields the protein CASSFGFEAFF. V gene TRBV7-9 combines with J gene TRBJ1-1; D is unresolved. V dropped 6 bases and J dropped 7 bases, with 9 bases sitting between them. The CDR3 is 11 residues long. Per the germline V gene, CDR1 is SEHNR and CDR2 is FQNEAQ (reference sequence).

This clone appeared once. The chain links TRBV5-1 to TRBJ2-2; 8 positions agree with TRBD2. Per the germline V gene, CDR1 is SGHRS and CDR2 is YFSETQ. The CDR3 covers 16 residues. V lost 4 bases, J lost 1 base, and 6 bases stayed unmatched. CDR3 in DNA: TGCGCCAGCAGCCTCAGAGCGGGGGTGAACACCGGGGAGCTGTTTTTT. Encoded protein: CASSLRAGVNTGELFF.

J is TRBJ2-5 and V is TRBV5-8; 7 nucleotides align to TRBD1. Germline V gene lookup returns CDR1 SGHTS and CDR2 YDEGEE. V dropped 0 bases and J dropped 2; count of bases not matched to a gene: 1. This CDR3 contains 14 residues. The CDR3 sequence is CASSLGQGQETQYF. The CDR3, as DNA: TGTGCCAGCAGCTTGGGACAGGGTCAAGAGACCCAGTACTTC.

The chain combines TRBV5-4 with TRBJ2-7, with D perhaps TRBD2 (5 bases). V was cut by 4 bases and J by 3 bases, with 17 bases left in between. Germline CDR1 and CDR2: SGHNT and YYREEE (reference sequence). The CDR3 has 15 residues. CDR3 DNA sequence: TGTGCCAGCAGCCCGGGGAAGAGAGGTAACTACGAGCAGTACTTC. Translated: CASSPGKRGNYEQYF.

This chain connects TRBV6-5 to TRBJ2-3, with a weak D call TRBD2 (6 bases). Germline V CDR1 and CDR2: MNHEY, SVGAGI. Between the trimmed V and J ends, which lost 4 bases and 0 bases, there was a span of 14 bases. The CDR3 has 16 residues. CDR3 protein: CASSSQWRDSTDTQYF. CDR3 nucleotides: TGTGCCAGCAGTTCACAGTGGAGGGATAGCACAGATACGCAGTATTTT.

The CDR3 loop reads CASKDFPLGNEQFF. The CDR3 nucleotides are TGTGCCAGCAAGGACTTCCCCCTCGGGAATGAGCAGTTCTTC. The chain links TRBV25-1 to TRBJ2-1; possibly TRBD2 for D (5 bases). Trimming left V 7 bases short and J 7 bases short, with 17 bases between. The CDR3 totals 14 residues. Germline lookup yields CDR1 MGHDK and CDR2 SYGVNS.